The 22 T cell receptor beta chains reported below all come from one sample, sequenced in a study of control samples from healthy donors and cancer patients. Repertoires were generated with immunoSEQ multiplex PCR, while TCRdb's copy carries only in-frame clones and drops some. The sample has 70,000 or so clones; roughly 86% are singletons. The sample was PBMCs. The receptor set was obtained from a man between 60 and 70 years old with lung cancer.

The rearrangement joins TRBV5-1 to TRBJ1-5; D ambiguous. V gave up 0 bases and J gave up 7 bases, with 14 bases separating them. Germline V CDR1 and CDR2: SGHRS, YFSETQ. The CDR3 sequence is 15 residues long. CDR3 residues: CASSLVGIEGQPQHF. The CDR3 DNA reads as TGCGCCAGCAGCTTGGTCGGTATAGAAGGCCAGCCCCAGCATTTT.

This chain joins TRBV20-1 and TRBJ1-1, with a weak D call TRBD1 (5 bases). The CDR3 totals 11 residues. The germline V and J ends were trimmed by 4 bases and 11 bases, with 14 bases remaining between them. CDR1 and CDR2 (germline): DFQATT, SNEGSKA (reference sequence). CDR3 region: CSATGTNRAFF. In nucleotides, the CDR3 is TGCAGTGCTACCGGGACCAACCGGGCTTTCTTT.

This chain links TRBV7-9 with TRBJ2-4; D is perhaps TRBD2 (8 bases). Trimming cost V 5 bases and J 5 bases, with 13 bases left between them. The germline CDR1 and CDR2 sequences are SEHNR and FQNEAQ (reference sequence). CDR3 size: 14 residues. DNA for the CDR3: TGTGCCAGCAGCCCGGGAGGGGGCCAAAACATTCAGTACTTC. Its translation is CASSPGGGQNIQYF.

The chain links TRBV27 to TRBJ1-2; weak D call: TRBD1 (6 bases). V lost 3 bases to trimming and J lost 5 bases, with 13 bases between them. The CDR3 extends over 14 amino acids. Germline CDR1 MNHEY, CDR2 SMNVEV (reference sequence). The CDR3 coding sequence is TGTGCCAGCAGTTTGGGAGGACAGTTTTATGGCTACACCTTC. It codes for CASSLGGQFYGYTF.

J is TRBJ2-2 and V is TRBV3-1 (or the pseudogene TRBV3-2), with 11 bases identical to TRBD2. From germline, CDR1 is LGHDT and CDR2 YNNKEL (reference sequence). Trimming at V came to 4 bases and at J to 6 bases, leaving 10 bases not matched to a gene. The CDR3 runs 17 residues. The CDR3 protein is CASSPPLLAGGAGELFF. CDR3 sequence (DNA): TGTGCCAGCAGCCCTCCCCTCCTAGCGGGGGGTGCCGGGGAGCTGTTTTTT.

The V and J genes are TRBV18 and TRBJ1-1, with a possible D match to TRBD1 (5 bases). Trimming pared 3 bases from V and 3 bases from J, leaving 8 bases between. CDR1 is KGHSH, CDR2 LQKENI, per germline. The CDR3 is 13 residues long. The CDR3 coding sequence is TGTGCCAGCTCACCGGGACTGGACACTGAAGCTTTCTTT. Residues: CASSPGLDTEAFF.

V gene TRBV30 combines with J gene TRBJ2-1, with D hard to call. The CDR3 extends over 15 amino acids. V lost 0 bases and J lost 6, with 15 bases in between. Germline loops: CDR1 GTSNPN, CDR2 SVGIG (reference sequence). The CDR3 DNA is TGTGCCTGGAGTGTAGGCCCCGGCGGAAGCAATGAGCAGTTCTTC. Protein: CAWSVGPGGSNEQFF.

The chain recombines TRBV30 with TRBJ2-7; D may match TRBD1 or TRBD2 (5 bases each). Trimming took 0 bases from V and 6 from J, leaving 12 bases between them. This CDR3 is 13 amino acids long. CDR1 and CDR2 (germline): GTSNPN, SVGIG (reference sequence). The CDR3 nucleotides read TGTGCCTGGAGTGTATTTGGGGGTGGCGAGCAGTACGTC. It is translated as CAWSVFGGGEQYV.

This clone was recorded once. J is TRBJ1-5 and V is TRBV6-6; D uncertain. The CDR3 consists of 15 residues. The germline CDR1 and CDR2 sequences are MNHNY and SVGAGI (reference sequence). The V end was cut by 6 bases, the J end by 3 bases, with 15 bases between. CDR3 sequence (DNA): TGTGCCAGCAGCCTAAGCGGACTAGACAATCAGCCCCAGCATTTT. This encodes CASSLSGLDNQPQHF.

The rearrangement uses TRBV24-1 and TRBJ1-1; weak D call: TRBD1 (6 bases). The V end was cut by 3 bases, the J end by 1 base, with 11 bases between. Germline CDR1 and CDR2: KGHDR and SFDVKD. CDR3 length: 15 residues. CDR3 in amino acids: CATSDAGARNTEAFF. DNA of the CDR3: TGTGCCACCAGTGATGCGGGGGCCAGGAACACTGAAGCTTTCTTT.

The genes are TRBV6-5 and TRBJ2-1, with D tentatively TRBD1 (5 bases). CDR3 size: 11 residues. V was pared by 2 bases and J by 10 bases, with 6 bases between. Germline V gene sequence: CDR1 MNHEY, CDR2 SVGAGI. The CDR3 nucleotides read TGTGCCAGCAGTTACCAGGGCGAGCAGTTCTTC. This translates into CASSYQGEQFF.

The chain has TRBV3-1 (or the pseudogene TRBV3-2) and TRBJ2-2; no firm D call. The V end lost 1 base, the J end lost 1 base, and 4 bases lay between the germline ends. Germline V gene data show CDR1 as LGHDT and CDR2 as YNNKEL (reference sequence). The CDR3 runs 14 residues. In DNA, the CDR3 is TGTGCCAGCAGCCAAGGGCAGAACACCGGGGAGCTGTTTTTT. It is translated as CASSQGQNTGELFF.

The rearrangement links TRBV6-6 to TRBJ1-5; the D is unclear. The CDR3 spans 16 residues. Trimming cost V 7 bases and J 7 bases, with 23 bases left between them. Germline assignment: CDR1 MNHNY and CDR2 SVGAGI (reference sequence). The CDR3 DNA sequence: TGTGCCAGCATTTTTGAACGGCCCGAAGTGGGACAGCCCCAGCATTTT. It yields the protein CASIFERPEVGQPQHF.

The rearrangement links TRBV24-1 to TRBJ2-1; TRBD1 matches 10 bases. Per germline, CDR1 KGHDR and CDR2 SFDVKD. With 5 bases clipped from V and 9 bases from J, the junction kept 12 bases outside the gene matches. The CDR3 totals 16 residues. The chain's CDR3 is CATSGLIGTGVGEQFF. The CDR3 region has the DNA TGTGCCACCAGTGGCCTTATCGGGACAGGGGTGGGTGAGCAGTTCTTC.

The rearrangement joins TRBV10-2 to TRBJ2-7; 9 nucleotides agree with TRBD1. CDR1 and CDR2 (germline): WSHSY, SAAADI. The J segment lost 6 bases and the V segment lost 0 bases, leaving 3 bases of the junction unmatched. This CDR3 comprises 14 residues. CDR3 amino acids: CASSESGQGSEQYF. CDR3 nucleotide sequence: TGCGCCAGCAGTGAGTCGGGACAGGGTAGCGAGCAGTACTTC.

This chain joins TRBV5-5 and TRBJ2-7, with D possibly being TRBD1 (6 bases). The CDR3 has 13 residues. Germline CDR1 reads SGHKS; CDR2 reads YYEKEE (reference sequence). The V gene lost 4 bases and the J gene lost 2 bases, with 10 bases spanning the gap. The CDR3 loop is CASSPTGPYEQYV. The CDR3 coding sequence is TGTGCCAGCAGCCCGACAGGTCCCTACGAGCAGTACGTC.

The rearrangement joins TRBV11-2 to TRBJ1-4; D possibly corresponds to TRBD1 (6 bases). CDR1 is SGHAT and CDR2 is FQNNGV in the germline V gene. CDR3 length: 16 amino acids. V lost 2 bases and J lost 3, with 13 bases in between. CDR3 coding DNA: TGTGCCAGCAGCTTACTCGGAGGGGGGGCTAATGAAAAACTGTTTTTT. Translated: CASSLLGGGANEKLFF.

The table lists this clone with a count of one. This chain links TRBV3-1 (or the pseudogene TRBV3-2) with TRBJ1-3; D might be TRBD1 (6 bases). CDR3 length: 14 residues. From germline, CDR1 is LGHDT and CDR2 YNNKEL (reference sequence). Between the trimmed V and J ends, which lost 2 bases and 4 bases, there was a span of 9 bases. The CDR3 DNA follows: TGTGCCAGCAGCCAACAGGGGAAGGGAAACACCATATATTTT. Its protein is CASSQQGKGNTIYF.

This chain uses TRBV27 with TRBJ1-5; 7 nucleotides match TRBD1. CDR1 MNHEY and CDR2 SMNVEV come from the germline V gene (reference sequence). V lost 3 bases and J lost 4; bases outside the gene matches: 3. The length of the CDR3 is 14 residues. DNA of the CDR3: TGTGCCAGCAGTTTCGACAGGGTTAATCAGCCCCAGCATTTT. Amino acid sequence: CASSFDRVNQPQHF.

The chain links TRBV6-5 to TRBJ1-2; 11 bases align to TRBD1. The V gene's germline CDR1 is MNHEY and CDR2 SVGAGI. The junction had 11 bases not matched to a gene; V was cut back by 9 bases and J by 5 bases. The CDR3 totals 15 residues. The CDR3 protein is CASSQGTGGEYGYTF. The CDR3 DNA is TGTGCCAGTAGTCAGGGGACAGGGGGGGAATATGGCTACACCTTC.

The chain links TRBV7-9 to TRBJ2-4; possible D gene TRBD1, 5 bases. In germline, CDR1 is SEHNR, CDR2 FQNEAQ (reference sequence). The CDR3 length is 16 residues. V lost 1 base and J 4 bases, leaving 14 bases between the germline ends. CDR3: CASSLDLLTDKNIQYF. Written as DNA, the CDR3 is TGTGCCAGCAGCTTAGATCTTTTGACAGATAAAAACATTCAGTACTTC.

This sequence joins TRBV7-2 and TRBJ2-5, with TRBD1 identical over 7 bases. The junction had 9 bases not matched to a gene; V was cut back by 3 bases and J by 5 bases. CDR1 is SGHTA and CDR2 is FQGNSA in the germline V gene. The CDR3 extends over 15 amino acids. The CDR3 DNA is TGTGCCAGCAGCTTGGAGAGGGGGCATGGGGAGACCCAGTACTTC. It encodes CASSLERGHGETQYF.